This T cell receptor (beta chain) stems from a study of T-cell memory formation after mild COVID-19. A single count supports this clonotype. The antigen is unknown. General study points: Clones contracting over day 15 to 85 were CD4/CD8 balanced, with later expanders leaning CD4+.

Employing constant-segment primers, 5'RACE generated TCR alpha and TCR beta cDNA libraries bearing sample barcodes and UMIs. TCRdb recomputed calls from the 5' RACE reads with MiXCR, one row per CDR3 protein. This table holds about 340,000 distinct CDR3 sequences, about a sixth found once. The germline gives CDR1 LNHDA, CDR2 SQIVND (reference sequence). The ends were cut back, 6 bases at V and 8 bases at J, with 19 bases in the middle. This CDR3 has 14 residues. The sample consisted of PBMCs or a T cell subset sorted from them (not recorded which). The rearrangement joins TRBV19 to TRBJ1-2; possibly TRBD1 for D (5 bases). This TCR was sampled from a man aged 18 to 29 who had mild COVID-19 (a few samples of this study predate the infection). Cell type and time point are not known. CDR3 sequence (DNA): TGTGCCAGTAGCAACGCGGACATTTGGAAGGGCTACACCTTC. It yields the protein CASSNADIWKGYTF.